The rows below give T cell receptor beta chains drawn from one sample of a study of shared clonotypes between healthy human individuals. The protocol was immunoSEQ multiplex PCR, while the TCRdb copy is restricted to in-frame clones and leaves out a portion. The sample consists of 850,000 to 1,200,000 clones, approximately 70% of them appearing once. Sample: memory CD4+ T cells sorted from blood. The receptors were gathered from a young man in good health. CDR3s leave out the opening cysteine and the closing phenylalanine or tryptophan. The order of the fields is V gene, CDR3 protein.

V: TRBV19; CDR3: ASTGRIEAF
V: TRBV10-2; CDR3: ASSWGQGPYEQY
V: TRBV6-6; CDR3: ASSYGLDRELF
V: TRBV7-9; CDR3: ASSLEWGMNTEAF
V: TRBV18; CDR3: ASSPGIPSGNTIY
V: TRBV5-1; CDR3: ASSLESRGEGETQY
V: TRBV27; CDR3: ASKGINEKLF
V: TRBV10-1; CDR3: ASSPSSGMGTDTQY
V: TRBV10-3; CDR3: AISEGRTEAF
V: TRBV5-4; CDR3: ASSLDRAYTQY
V: TRBV19; CDR3: ASSIQVGNYEQY
V: TRBV7-2; CDR3: ASSVQWTGDNEQF
V: TRBV9; CDR3: ASSVGLAGGQVADTQY
V: TRBV9; CDR3: ASSVATRGVNLGSNTGELF
V: TRBV19; CDR3: ASSPTANPEAF
V: TRBV7-2; CDR3: ASSPPRAGGWSGQY
V: TRBV9; CDR3: ASSVGGPGSYNSPLH
V: TRBV5-1; CDR3: ASSLGQYTDTQY
V: TRBV7-6; CDR3: ASSLAPGAGSPLH
V: TRBV7-2; CDR3: ASSFPVGGEQETQY
V: TRBV11-2; CDR3: ASSTSGGAINEQF
V: TRBV11-2; CDR3: ASRLMGQGYQPQH
V: TRBV6-6; CDR3: ASSYSGRYEQY
V: TRBV10-3; CDR3: AISESEVSLSRHEQY
V: TRBV7-9; CDR3: ASSLGQAVTNEKLF
V: TRBV18; CDR3: ASSVTGDYGYT
V: TRBV4-2; CDR3: ASSQGTGGADTQY
V: TRBV6-1; CDR3: ASNEFNYGYT
V: TRBV6-5; CDR3: ASIGRAYNEQF
V: TRBV7-2; CDR3: ASRRLAGATDTQY